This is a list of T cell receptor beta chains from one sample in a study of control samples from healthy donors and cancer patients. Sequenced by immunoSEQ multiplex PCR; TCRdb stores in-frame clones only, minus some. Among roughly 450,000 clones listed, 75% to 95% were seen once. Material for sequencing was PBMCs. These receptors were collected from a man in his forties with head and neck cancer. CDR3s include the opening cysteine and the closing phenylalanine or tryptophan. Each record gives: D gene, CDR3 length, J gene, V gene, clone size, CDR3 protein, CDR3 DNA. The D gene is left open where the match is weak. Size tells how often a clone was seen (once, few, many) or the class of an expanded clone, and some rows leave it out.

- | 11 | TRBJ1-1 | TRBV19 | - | CASSMRSEAFF | TGTGCCAGTAGTATGAGGAGTGAAGCTTTCTTT
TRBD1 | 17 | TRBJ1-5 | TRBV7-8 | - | CASSVTGRTDSNQPQHF | TGTGCCAGCAGCGTGACAGGGAGAACTGATAGCAATCAGCCCCAGCATTTT
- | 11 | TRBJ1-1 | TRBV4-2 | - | CASSQEAEAFF | TGTGCCAGCAGCCAAGAAGCTGAAGCTTTCTTT
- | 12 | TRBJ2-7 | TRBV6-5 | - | CASKGISYEQYF | TGTGCCAGTAAGGGGATCTCCTACGAGCAGTACTTC
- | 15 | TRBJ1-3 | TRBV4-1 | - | CASSRGQSSGNTIYF | TGCGCCAGCAGCCGCGGACAGAGCTCTGGAAACACCATATATTTT
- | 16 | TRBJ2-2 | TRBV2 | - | CASSVTHSENTGELFF | TGTGCCAGCAGTGTGACGCATTCAGAGAACACCGGGGAGCTGTTTTTT
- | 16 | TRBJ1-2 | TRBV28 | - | CASSHPRGGGTGGYTF | TGTGCCAGCAGCCATCCCCGAGGGGGGGGAACTGGAGGCTACACCTTC
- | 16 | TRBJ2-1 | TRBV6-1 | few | CASSELLEGAQDEQFF | TGTGCCAGCAGTGAATTGTTGGAAGGGGCGCAGGATGAGCAGTTCTTC
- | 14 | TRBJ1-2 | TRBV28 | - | CASSQPGGAYGYTF | TGTGCCAGCAGTCAGCCGGGGGGGGCCTATGGCTACACCTTC
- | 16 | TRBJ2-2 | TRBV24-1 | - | CATSVGHRLITGELFF | TGTGCCACCAGTGTTGGACACCGACTTATCACCGGGGAGCTGTTTTTT
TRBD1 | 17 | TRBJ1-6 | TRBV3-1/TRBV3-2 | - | CASSQEEGGQTNSPLHF | TGTGCCAGCAGCCAAGAGGAAGGGGGACAGACTAATTCACCCCTCCACTTT
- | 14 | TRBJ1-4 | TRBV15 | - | CATNPRTGGEKLFF | TGTGCCACCAACCCGCGCACCGGTGGGGAAAAACTGTTTTTT
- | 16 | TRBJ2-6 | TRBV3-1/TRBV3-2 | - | CASSQVQGAGANVLTF | TGTGCCAGCAGCCAGGTACAAGGGGCCGGGGCCAACGTCCTGACTTTC
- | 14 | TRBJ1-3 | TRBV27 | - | CASSLSGPGNTIYF | TGTGCCAGCAGTCTGTCGGGACCCGGAAACACCATATATTTT
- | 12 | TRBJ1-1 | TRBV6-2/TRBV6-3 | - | CASSYWNTEAFF | TGTGCCAGCAGTTATTGGAATACTGAAGCTTTCTTT
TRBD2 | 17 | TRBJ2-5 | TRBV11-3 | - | CASSRFSGPGLQETQYF | TGTGCCAGCAGCCGGTTTTCGGGACCGGGACTACAAGAGACCCAGTACTTC
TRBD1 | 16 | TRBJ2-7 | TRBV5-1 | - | CASSSPPGQGTYEQYF | TGCGCCAGCAGCAGTCCTCCGGGACAGGGCACCTACGAGCAGTACTTC
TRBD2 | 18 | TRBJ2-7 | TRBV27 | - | CATLTTSGGPSLSYEQYF | TGTGCCACCCTGACGACTAGCGGGGGGCCTAGCCTCTCCTACGAGCAGTACTTC
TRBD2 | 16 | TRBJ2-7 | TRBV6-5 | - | CASSYSFGGSPYEQYF | TGTGCCAGCAGTTACTCGTTCGGCGGGAGCCCCTACGAGCAGTACTTC
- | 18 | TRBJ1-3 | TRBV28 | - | CASTTSGRGMPPGNTIYF | TGTGCCAGCACTACCTCTGGACGGGGGATGCCCCCTGGAAACACCATATATTTT
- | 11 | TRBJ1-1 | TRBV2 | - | CASMGAGVAFF | TGTGCCAGCATGGGGGCAGGGGTAGCTTTCTTT
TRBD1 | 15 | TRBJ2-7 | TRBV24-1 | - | CATSDPRDRGTEQYF | TGTGCCACCAGTGATCCGAGGGACAGGGGGACCGAGCAGTACTTC
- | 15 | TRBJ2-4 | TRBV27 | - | CASIQDGSAKNIQYF | TGTGCCAGCATCCAGGACGGCTCGGCCAAAAACATTCAGTACTTC
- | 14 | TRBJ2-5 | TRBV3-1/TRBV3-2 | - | CASSSRGGTETQYF | TGTGCCAGCAGCTCGAGGGGGGGCACGGAGACCCAGTACTTC
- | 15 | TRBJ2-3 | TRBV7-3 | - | CASSLTAGNTDTQYF | TGTGCCAGCAGCTTAACTGCGGGAAACACAGATACGCAGTATTTT
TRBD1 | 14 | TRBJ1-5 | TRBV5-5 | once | CASSPGQGEQPQHF | TGTGCCAGCAGCCCGGGACAGGGAGAACAGCCCCAGCATTTT
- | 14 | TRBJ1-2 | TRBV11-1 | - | CASSLRNAGNGYTF | TGTGCCAGCAGCCTAAGAAATGCAGGGAATGGCTACACCTTC
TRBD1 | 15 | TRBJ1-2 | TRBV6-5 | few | CASSYSQDRVYGYTF | TGTGCCAGCAGTTACTCGCAGGACAGGGTCTATGGCTACACCTTC
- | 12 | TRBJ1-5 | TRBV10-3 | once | CAISAVNQPQHF | TGTGCCATCAGTGCGGTCAATCAGCCCCAGCATTTT
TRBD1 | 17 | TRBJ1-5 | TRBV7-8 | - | CASSLLARDRGYQPQHF | TGTGCCAGCAGCCTTCTCGCCCGGGACAGGGGGTATCAGCCCCAGCATTTT
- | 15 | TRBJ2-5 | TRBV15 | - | CATSRDRGTLETQYF | TGTGCCACCAGCAGAGACCGTGGGACTCTCGAAACCCAGTACTTC
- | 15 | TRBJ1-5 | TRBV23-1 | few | CASSHLDRSNQPQHF | TGCGCCAGCAGTCACCTCGACAGAAGCAATCAGCCCCAGCATTTT
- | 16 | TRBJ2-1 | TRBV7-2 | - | CASSLGRLSSYNEQFF | TGTGCCAGCAGCTTAGGGCGTTTGAGCTCCTACAATGAGCAGTTCTTC
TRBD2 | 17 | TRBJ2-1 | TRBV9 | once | CASSARGLADSYNEQFF | TGTGCCAGCAGCGCGCGGGGACTAGCGGATTCCTACAATGAGCAGTTCTTC
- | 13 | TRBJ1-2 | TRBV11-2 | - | CASSFPPNYGYTF | TGTGCCAGCAGCTTCCCACCTAACTATGGCTACACCTTC
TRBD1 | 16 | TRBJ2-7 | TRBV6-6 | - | CASSRNPGTGGGEQYF | TGTGCCAGCAGTCGAAATCCCGGGACAGGGGGCGGCGAGCAGTACTTC
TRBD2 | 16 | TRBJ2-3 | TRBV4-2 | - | CASSQERLAGTDTQYF | TGTGCCAGCAGCCAAGAGAGACTAGCGGGAACAGATACGCAGTATTTT
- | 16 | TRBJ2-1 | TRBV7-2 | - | CASSLMGLAGYNEQFF | TGTGCCAGCAGCCTCATGGGGCTAGCAGGCTACAATGAGCAGTTCTTC
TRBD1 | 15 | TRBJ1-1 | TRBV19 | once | CASSTPRQGYTEAFF | TGTGCCAGTAGTACCCCCCGACAGGGGTACACTGAAGCTTTCTTT
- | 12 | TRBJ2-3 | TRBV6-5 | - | CASRMGGDTQYF | TGTGCCAGCAGGATGGGGGGAGATACGCAGTATTTT
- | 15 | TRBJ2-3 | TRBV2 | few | CASSGVRGRTDTQYF | TGTGCCAGCAGTGGGGTGCGGGGACGCACAGATACGCAGTATTTT
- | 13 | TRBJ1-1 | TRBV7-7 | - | CASSLEPGTEAFF | TGTGCTAGCAGCTTAGAACCAGGAACTGAAGCTTTCTTT
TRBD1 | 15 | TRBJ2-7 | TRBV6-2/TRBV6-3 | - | CASSPRPGQGYEQYF | TGTGCCAGCAGTCCGAGACCGGGACAGGGTTACGAGCAGTACTTC
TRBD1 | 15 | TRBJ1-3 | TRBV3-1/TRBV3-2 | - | CASSQDPDRGNTIYF | TGTGCCAGCAGCCAAGACCCGGACAGGGGAAACACCATATATTTT
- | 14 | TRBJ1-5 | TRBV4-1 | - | CASSHPGRNQPQHF | TGCGCCAGCAGCCATCCGGGACGCAATCAGCCCCAGCATTTT
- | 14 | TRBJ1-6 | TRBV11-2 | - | CASSYQGRNSPLHF | TGTGCCAGCAGTTACCAGGGGAGGAATTCACCCCTCCACTTT
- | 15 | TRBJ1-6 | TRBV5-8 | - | CASSLAGSYNSPLHF | TGTGCCAGCAGCTTGGCAGGAAGCTATAATTCACCCCTCCACTTT